This record covers a single T cell receptor beta chain. What it recognizes is unknown. Sampling involved one blood draw (about 2.6 ml) for every donor. TCRalpha along with TCRbeta cDNA was subjected to two nested PCRs lasting approximately 16 and 9 cycles. TCRdb reprocessed the 5' RACE reads, keeping one entry per CDR3 protein, no DNA. The listing contains 110,000 to 150,000 distinct CDR3 sequences. The data belong to a study of monozygotic twins with inflammatory bowel disease. General observations from the study: Especially where disease activity was present, IBD patients had fewer clonotypes in common with others than healthy twins did. Patients got different immunosuppressive treatments, which may have made their repertoires more variable.

Germline V gene lookup returns CDR1 LGHNA and CDR2 YSLEER. The CDR3 extends over 13 amino acids. What was sequenced was blood. The receptor comes from a human donor with ulcerative colitis or Crohn's disease, or a healthy co-twin of an affected twin (not recorded which). This chain joins TRBV4-3 and TRBJ1-4; the D call of TRBD1 rests on TCRdb alone, since no DNA is present to check it. The CDR3 is CASSHQIREGLFF.